The 9 T cell receptor beta chains presented below share a single source sample, sequenced in a study of control samples from healthy donors and cancer patients. TCRdb keeps only in-frame clones here, not all; method: immunoSEQ multiplex PCR. The data hold about 75,000 clones, with 84% observed a single time. The sample consisted of blood. The receptors originated from a middle-aged man in good health.

The J gene is TRBJ2-5, the V gene TRBV2, with D perhaps matching TRBD2 (6 bases). Trimming left V 5 bases short and J 2 bases short, with 12 bases between. Germline CDR1 and CDR2: SNHLY and FYNNEI. The CDR3 sequence is 14 residues long. DNA for the CDR3: TGTGCCAGCAGTCAGATTAGCGGTCAAGAGACCCAGTACTTC. As protein: CASSQISGQETQYF.

This chain connects TRBV7-8 to TRBJ1-1; D perhaps matches TRBD1 (5 bases). The germline V gene encodes CDR1 SGHVS and CDR2 FQNEAQ. V was trimmed by 3 bases and J by 4 bases, leaving 18 bases between them. The CDR3 covers 16 residues. The CDR3 loop is CASSFTQGMTGTEAFF. The CDR3 coding sequence is TGTGCCAGCAGCTTTACTCAGGGCATGACGGGCACTGAAGCTTTCTTT.

The chain has TRBV10-3 and TRBJ1-1, with 8 nucleotides matching TRBD1. CDR3 length: 15 amino acids. The junction had 6 bases not matched to a gene; V was cut back by 6 bases and J by 0 bases. Germline V lookup: CDR1 ENHRY, CDR2 SYGVKD. CDR3 bases: TGTGCCATCAGGAAGGACAGGGAGATGAACACTGAAGCTTTCTTT. Its protein product is CAIRKDREMNTEAFF.

The chain uses TRBV9 and TRBJ2-3, with 7 positions matching TRBD2. The ends lost 2 bases at V and 2 bases at J; junction bases unmatched: 5. CDR3 length: 15 residues. Germline V gene lookup returns CDR1 SGDLS and CDR2 YYNGEE. DNA for the CDR3: TGTGCCAGCAGCGTCGGGGGGATTACCACAGATACGCAGTATTTT. This encodes CASSVGGITTDTQYF. Together with reference TRBV9 and TRBJ2-3, the CDR3 gives the full variable domain: DSGVTQTPKHLITATGQRVTLRCSPRSGDLSVYWYQQSLDQGLQFLIQYYNGEERAKGNILERFSAQQFPDLHSELNLSSLELGDSALYFCASSVGGITTDTQYFGPGTRLTVL.

The genes are TRBV7-2 and TRBJ2-5; the D gene is possibly TRBD2 (6 bases). Trimming left V 4 bases short and J 5 bases short, with 11 bases between. The germline V gene has CDR1 SGHTA and CDR2 FQGNSA. There are 13 residues in the CDR3. The DNA of the CDR3 is TGTGCCAGCAGCTCGGGGGTCCAGGAGACCCAGTACTTC. This encodes CASSSGVQETQYF.

The chain combines TRBV15 with TRBJ2-7; D not resolved. CDR1 and CDR2 (germline): LNHNV, YYDKDF (reference sequence). V was shortened by 1 base and J by 4 bases, with 5 bases between the two germline ends. This CDR3 comprises 12 residues. The CDR3: CATSRVGYEQYF. The CDR3 nucleotides read TGTGCCACCAGCAGAGTGGGTTACGAGCAGTACTTC.

V is TRBV7-6 and J is TRBJ2-1, with TRBD1 identical over 9 bases. V shed 5 bases, J shed 5 bases, and the junction held 7 bases outside the gene matches. Germline V gene sequence: CDR1 SGHVS, CDR2 FNYEAQ. CDR3 length: 15 amino acids. In DNA, the CDR3 is TGTGCCAGCAGCCTCGGACAGGGGTGGGACAATGAGCAGTTCTTC. It is translated as CASSLGQGWDNEQFF. Using reference TRBV7-6 and TRBJ2-1 for the parts outside the CDR3, the full variable domain is GAGVSQSPRYKVTKRGQDVALRCDPISGHVSLYWYRQALGQGPEFLTYFNYEAQQDKSGLPNDRFSAERPEGSISTLTIQRTEQRDSAMYRCASSLGQGWDNEQFFGPGTRLTVL.

In its sample, this clone was seen once. This chain uses TRBV30 with TRBJ2-3, with D perhaps matching TRBD2 (6 bases). Germline assignment: CDR1 GTSNPN and CDR2 SVGIG (reference sequence). V lost 0 bases and J 6 bases, leaving 22 bases between the germline ends. The CDR3 has 17 residues. This chain's CDR3 is CAWSVPASAAGLDTQYF. CDR3 coding DNA: TGTGCCTGGAGTGTACCCGCGTCTGCGGCGGGATTGGATACGCAGTATTTT.

This chain joins TRBV27 and TRBJ2-7; 9 nucleotides align to TRBD1. The ends lost 5 bases at V and 0 bases at J; junction bases unmatched: 8. The CDR3 runs to 16 residues. Germline-derived CDR1 and CDR2 are MNHEY and SMNVEV (reference sequence). CDR3 sequence: CASSNSGTGYSYEQYF. DNA of the CDR3: TGTGCCAGCAGTAACTCCGGGACAGGGTACTCCTACGAGCAGTACTTC.